This T cell receptor (beta chain) was sequenced during a study of blood T cell repertoires in COVID-19. Overall study context: PBMCs, B-cell-depleted T cells, or T cells were the source of the cDNA or gDNA that made up the material.

CDR1 and CDR2 from the germline V gene are LGHDT and YNNKEL (reference sequence). There are 14 residues in the CDR3. Trimming left V 1 base short and J 0 bases short, with 7 bases between. Allocation to cohorts depended on clinical history reported by the participants. Recovered status in Cohort 3 required two negative PCRs, clearance, or symptom resolution. The authors' processing: Estimates of nucleated cell counts were drawn from the amplification of reference gene primers. Clones were sequenced by immunoSEQ multiplex PCR, and TCRdb holds only the in-frame ones, with some missing. Clonal size and the V and J genes are those of that table, whereas D and trimming came from the DNA. The profile shows 300,000 or so clones, about nine tenths of them singletons.

Specimen: PBMCs or T cells enriched from blood (not recorded which). The chain has TRBV3-1 (or the pseudogene TRBV3-2) and TRBJ2-7, with D unresolved. The clonotype was recovered from a woman aged 18 to 35 who had recovered from COVID-19. The DNA of the CDR3 is TGTGCCAGCAGCCAAGGCGTCAACTCCTACGAGCAGTACTTC. This translates into CASSQGVNSYEQYF.